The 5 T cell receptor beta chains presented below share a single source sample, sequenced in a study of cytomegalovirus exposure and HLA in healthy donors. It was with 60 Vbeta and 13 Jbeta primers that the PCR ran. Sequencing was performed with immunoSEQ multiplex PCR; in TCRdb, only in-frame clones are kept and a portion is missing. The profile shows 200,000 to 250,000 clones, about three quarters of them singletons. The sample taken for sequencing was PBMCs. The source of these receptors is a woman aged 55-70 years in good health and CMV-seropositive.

CDR3 amino acids: CASSLDFRAGMGYTF. In DNA form, the CDR3 reads TGTGCCAGCAGCTTGGATTTCAGGGCAGGGATGGGCTACACCTTC. The chain recombines TRBV5-4 with TRBJ1-2, with D perhaps TRBD1 (5 bases). Trimming stripped 0 bases from V and 8 bases from J, with 17 bases between. Germline V CDR1 and CDR2: SGHNT, YYREEE (reference sequence). The CDR3 has 15 residues.

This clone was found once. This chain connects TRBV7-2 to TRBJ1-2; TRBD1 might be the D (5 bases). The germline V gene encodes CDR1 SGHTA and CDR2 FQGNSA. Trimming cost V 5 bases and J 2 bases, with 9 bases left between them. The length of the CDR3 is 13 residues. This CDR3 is CASSHGQNYGYTF. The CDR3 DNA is TGTGCCAGCAGCCATGGACAAAACTATGGCTACACCTTC.

The CDR3 sequence is CASSLGLAGPYNEQFF. The CDR3 DNA sequence: TGTGCCAGCAGCCTCGGACTAGCGGGACCCTACAATGAGCAGTTCTTC. The V gene is TRBV5-8, the J gene TRBJ2-1; 12 positions match TRBD2. J was trimmed by 2 bases and V by 4 bases; bases with no gene match: 4. CDR1 is SGHTS and CDR2 is YDEGEE in the germline V gene. This CDR3 contains 16 residues.

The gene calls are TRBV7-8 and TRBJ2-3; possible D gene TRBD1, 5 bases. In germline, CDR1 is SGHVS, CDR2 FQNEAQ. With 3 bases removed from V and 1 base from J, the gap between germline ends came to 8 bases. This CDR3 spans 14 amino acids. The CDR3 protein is CASSFSQGTDTQYF. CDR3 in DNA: TGTGCCAGCAGCTTTTCACAGGGCACAGATACGCAGTATTTT.

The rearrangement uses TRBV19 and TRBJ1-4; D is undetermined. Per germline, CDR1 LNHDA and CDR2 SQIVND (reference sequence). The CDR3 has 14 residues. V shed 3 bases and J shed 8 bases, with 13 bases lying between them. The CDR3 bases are TGTGCCAGTAGTATTAGTGCGGGTGAGGAAAAACTGTTTTTT. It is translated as CASSISAGEEKLFF.